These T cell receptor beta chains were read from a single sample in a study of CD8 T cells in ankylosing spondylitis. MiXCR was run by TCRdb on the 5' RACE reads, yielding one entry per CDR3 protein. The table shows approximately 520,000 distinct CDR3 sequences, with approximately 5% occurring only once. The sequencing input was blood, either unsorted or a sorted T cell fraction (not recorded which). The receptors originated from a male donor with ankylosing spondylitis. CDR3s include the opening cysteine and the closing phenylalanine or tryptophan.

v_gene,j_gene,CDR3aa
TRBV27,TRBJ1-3,CASSEQYSGNTIYF
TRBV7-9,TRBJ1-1,CASSSPPRTEAFF
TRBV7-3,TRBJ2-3,CASSPQRAADTQYF
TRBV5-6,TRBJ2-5,CASSSIASLGQETQYF
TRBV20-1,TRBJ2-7,CSAMGGEYELSYEQYF
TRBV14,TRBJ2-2,CASSGGNGELFF
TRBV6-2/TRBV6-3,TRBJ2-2,CASSSRTGGYTGELFF
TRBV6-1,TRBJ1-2,CASRPWGPPQPGGYTF
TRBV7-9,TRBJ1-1,CASEDGGLMTEAFF
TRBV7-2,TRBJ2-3,CASSRLPEDTDTQYF
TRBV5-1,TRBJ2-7,CASSFSLGPPYEQYF
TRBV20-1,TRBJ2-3,CSARSATQYF
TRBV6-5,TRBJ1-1,CASSHSNTEAFF
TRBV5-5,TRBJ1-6,CASSLDRASPLHF
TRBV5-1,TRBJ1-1,CASGRTGRDTEAFF
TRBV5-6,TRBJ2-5,CASSLGIIVETQYF
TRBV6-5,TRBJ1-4,CASSYPGGKLFF
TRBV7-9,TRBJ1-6,CASSLARDRMANSPLHF
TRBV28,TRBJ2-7,CASRPGQVYEQYF
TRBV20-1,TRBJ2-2,CSANRVQIGELFF
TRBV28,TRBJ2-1,CASRYRGRRNEQFF
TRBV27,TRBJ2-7,CASSSSAGTVTYEQYF
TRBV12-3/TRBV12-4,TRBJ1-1,CASSAASSEAFF
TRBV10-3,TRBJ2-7,CAISEAWGGDEQYF
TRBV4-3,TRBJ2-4,CASSQFDKRSFNLAKNIQYF
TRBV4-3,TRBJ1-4,CASSQVVFRGDEKLFF
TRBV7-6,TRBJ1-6,CASSWTANSPLHF
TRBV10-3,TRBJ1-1,CAISEEWDRGIVTEAFF
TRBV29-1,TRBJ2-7,CSVEVQGGSYEQYF
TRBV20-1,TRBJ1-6,CSASNREQSPLHF
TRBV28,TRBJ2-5,CATFDRGGSETQYF
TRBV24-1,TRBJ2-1,CATSDFTTDNEQFF
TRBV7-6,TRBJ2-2,CASSGQPANTGELFF
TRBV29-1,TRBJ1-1,CSVERGQMNTEAFF
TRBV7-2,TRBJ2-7,CASSPLAIYEQYF
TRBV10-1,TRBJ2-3,CASRASGTTDTQYF
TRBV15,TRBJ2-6,CATSRTAWSSGANVLTF
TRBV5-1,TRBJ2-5,CASSFEGLWETQYF
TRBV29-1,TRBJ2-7,CSVEVFQSSYEQYF
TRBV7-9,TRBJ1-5,CASSLGSAVNQPQHF
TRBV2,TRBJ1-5,CASSGSTAGGAGQPQHF
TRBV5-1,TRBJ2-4,CASSTGLAGELQYF
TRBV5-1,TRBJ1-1,CASSLGAGSMNTEAFF